These 25 T cell receptor beta chains originate from one sample sequenced in a study of cytomegalovirus exposure and HLA in healthy donors. Amplification used 60 Vbeta primers and 13 Jbeta primers. The assay was immunoSEQ multiplex PCR, and TCRdb's table has in-frame clones only and misses some. The sample has over 120,000 clones, roughly 77% seen once. The specimen was PBMCs. The receptor set was obtained from a male donor in good health and CMV-seronegative.

The rearrangement joins TRBV10-3 to TRBJ2-2; the D gene is possibly TRBD2 (6 bases). There are 15 residues in the CDR3. Germline loops: CDR1 ENHRY, CDR2 SYGVKD. Trimming shortened V by 6 bases and J by 0 bases, and 11 bases separated the two germline ends. CDR3 protein: CAIRLAETNTGELFF. CDR3 in DNA: TGTGCCATCAGATTAGCGGAGACGAACACCGGGGAGCTGTTTTTT.

This clone was observed once. V and J are TRBV5-4 and TRBJ2-3; D is ambiguous. V was shortened by 3 bases and J by 0 bases, with 11 bases between the two germline ends. The germline V gene has CDR1 SGHNT and CDR2 YYREEE (reference sequence). This CDR3 comprises 15 residues. The CDR3 coding sequence is TGTGCCAGCAGCTCGGGTCCTACTAGCACAGATACGCAGTATTTT. Its translation: CASSSGPTSTDTQYF.

The rearrangement links TRBV7-9 to TRBJ2-3, with 9 bases lining up with TRBD2. Trimming took 5 bases from V and 1 from J; bases not matched to a gene: 7. There are 16 residues in the CDR3. Germline V lookup: CDR1 SEHNR, CDR2 FQNEAQ (reference sequence). The CDR3 DNA reads as TGTGCCAGCAGCAAGGGGTCTAGCGGGGGCACAGATACGCAGTATTTT. Its translation: CASSKGSSGGTDTQYF.

The CDR3 region is CASSSGQGAFYGYTF. The CDR3 coding sequence is TGTGCCAGCAGCTCAGGACAGGGGGCGTTCTATGGCTACACCTTC. The chain recombines TRBV4-2 with TRBJ1-2, with TRBD1 matching 11 bases. J was trimmed by 4 bases and V by 5 bases; bases with no gene match: 6. The CDR3 is 15 amino acids. Germline-derived CDR1 and CDR2 are LGHNA and YNFKEQ.

This clone has just a few counts. The rearrangement joins TRBV7-6 to TRBJ2-2; TRBD1 is a possible D gene (5 bases). Trimming cost V 6 bases and J 2 bases, with 13 bases left between them. The V gene's germline CDR1 is SGHVS and CDR2 FNYEAQ. The CDR3 is 15 residues long. The CDR3 region is CASSRLDSNTGELFF. CDR3 bases: TGTGCCAGCAGTCGACTTGACAGCAACACCGGGGAGCTGTTTTTT.

The chain is built from TRBV5-1 and TRBJ2-3; TRBD2 matches at 12 bases. CDR1 is SGHRS, CDR2 YFSETQ, per germline. CDR3 length: 19 residues. The trim removed 4 bases at V and 2 bases at J, leaving 14 bases unmatched. CDR3 bases: TGCGCCAGCAGCCCTACTAGCGGGGGGCTCCCTCGAGCCACAGATACGCAGTATTTT. As protein: CASSPTSGGLPRATDTQYF.

The gene calls are TRBV5-1 and TRBJ2-5; TRBD2 might be the D (6 bases). The CDR3 length is 15 residues. V dropped 3 bases and J dropped 5 bases, with 17 bases sitting between them. From germline, CDR1 is SGHRS and CDR2 YFSETQ. In nucleotides, the CDR3 is TGCGCCAGCAGCTCCCTGGGGGGAGAGGCCGAGACCCAGTACTTC. Amino acid sequence: CASSSLGGEAETQYF. The full variable domain, completed using reference TRBV5-1 and TRBJ2-5, is KAGVTQTPRYLIKTRGQQVTLSCSPISGHRSVSWYQQTPGQGLQFLFEYFSETQRNKGNFPGRFSGRQFSNSRSEMNVSTLELGDSALYLCASSSLGGEAETQYFGPGTRLLVL.

This chain joins TRBV4-2 and TRBJ2-1; D gene uncertain. With 0 bases removed from V and 5 bases from J, the gap between germline ends came to 14 bases. Looked up from germline, CDR1 is LGHNA and CDR2 is YNFKEQ. CDR3 length: 16 amino acids. This chain's CDR3 is CASSQDSTQKNNEQFF. DNA for the CDR3: TGTGCCAGCAGCCAAGATAGCACTCAGAAAAACAATGAGCAGTTCTTC.

This rearrangement joins TRBV10-3 to TRBJ1-1; D is undetermined. The length of the CDR3 is 13 residues. Germline values: CDR1 ENHRY, CDR2 SYGVKD. V dropped 3 bases and J dropped 1 base, with 6 bases sitting between them. The CDR3 here is CAISDTPNTEAFF. DNA for the CDR3: TGTGCCATCAGTGATACTCCGAACACTGAAGCTTTCTTT.

This chain joins TRBV6-1 and TRBJ2-3; unclear D gene. V was clipped by 7 bases and J by 4 bases, with 12 bases between them. Germline CDR1 is MNHNS and CDR2 is SASEGT. CDR3 length equals 13 residues. The CDR3 sequence is CASTRSESDTQYF. The CDR3 nucleotides read TGTGCCAGCACCCGATCGGAGTCAGATACGCAGTATTTT.

The chain carries TRBV11-3 and TRBJ2-7, with D perhaps TRBD1 (6 bases). Germline CDR1 and CDR2: SGHNT and YENEEA. V was trimmed by 4 bases and J by 6 bases, leaving 13 bases between them. CDR3 length: 13 residues. The CDR3 here is CASSSTTGTEQYF. DNA for the CDR3: TGTGCCAGCAGCTCCACAACAGGGACCGAGCAGTACTTC.

The chain uses TRBV10-1 and TRBJ2-5; maybe TRBD2 (6 bases). Germline V gene sequence: CDR1 WNHNN, CDR2 SYGVQD (reference sequence). The CDR3 totals 14 residues. V was trimmed by 6 bases and J by 3 bases, leaving 14 bases between them. The CDR3 DNA is TGCGCCAGCAGCGCCGGGGGACCCGAAGAGACCCAGTACTTC. This codes for CASSAGGPEETQYF.

The rearrangement joins TRBV2 to TRBJ2-2, with a possible D match to TRBD2 (6 bases). Germline values: CDR1 SNHLY, CDR2 FYNNEI. V was cut by 4 bases and J by 1 base, with 7 bases left in between. The CDR3 is 14 amino acids. This CDR3 reads CASSVEGNTGELFF. The CDR3 DNA is TGTGCCAGCAGTGTGGAGGGGAACACCGGGGAGCTGTTTTTT. The full variable domain, rest sourced from reference TRBV2 and TRBJ2-2, is EPEVTQTPSHQVTQMGQEVILRCVPISNHLYFYWYRQILGQKVEFLVSFYNNEISEKSEIFDDQFSVERPDGSNFTLKIRSTKLEDSAMYFCASSVEGNTGELFFGEGSRLTVL.

J is TRBJ2-5 and V is TRBV14, with 8 bases fitting TRBD2. Trimming at V came to 4 bases and at J to 5 bases, leaving 6 bases not matched to a gene. The CDR3 runs to 14 residues. Germline assignment: CDR1 SGHDN and CDR2 FVKESK. This CDR3 is CASSRPGGLETQYF. CDR3 coding DNA: TGTGCCAGCAGCCGCCCGGGGGGGCTTGAGACCCAGTACTTC.

The chain uses TRBV5-4 and TRBJ2-3; D is unclear. Germline V gives CDR1 SGHNT, CDR2 YYREEE (reference sequence). This CDR3 contains 11 residues. V lost 1 base to trimming and J lost 5 bases, with 2 bases between them. The DNA for the CDR3 is TGTGCCAGCAGCTTGCGAGATACGCAGTATTTT. Translating gives CASSLRDTQYF.

The table lists this clone with a few counts. CDR3 loop: CASSSPGRTTYEQYF. CDR3 DNA: TGTGCCAGCAGCTCCCCGGGACGGACTACGTACGAGCAGTACTTC. This chain connects TRBV7-9 to TRBJ2-7; maybe TRBD2 (6 bases). V was trimmed by 4 bases and J by 4 bases, leaving 17 bases between them. The CDR3 is 15 amino acids. The germline CDR1 and CDR2 sequences are SEHNR and FQNEAQ (reference sequence).

V usage is TRBV11-1 and J usage is TRBJ1-1; unclear D gene. V shed 3 bases and J shed 3 bases, with 11 bases lying between them. CDR3 length equals 14 residues. CDR1 is SGHAT, CDR2 FQDESV, per germline (reference sequence). The CDR3 sequence is CASSFLGSDTEAFF. CDR3 nucleotide sequence: TGTGCCAGCAGCTTCCTCGGGTCGGACACTGAAGCTTTCTTT. The complete variable domain, with remaining parts taken from reference TRBV11-1 and TRBJ1-1, reads EAEVAQSPRYKITEKSQAVAFWCDPISGHATLYWYRQILGQGPELLVQFQDESVVDDSQLPKDRFSAERLKGVDSTLKIQPAELGDSAMYLCASSFLGSDTEAFFGQGTRLTVV.

Notes on this clone: Sequence at one end of the junction differs from germline and may be a read error. V usage is TRBV6-1 and J usage is TRBJ1-2, with a possible D match to TRBD1 (5 bases). CDR1 is MNHNS and CDR2 is SASEGT in the germline V gene. The CDR3 covers 15 residues. As DNA, the CDR3 is TGTGTCAGCAGTGAAAGGCCCCAGGGATTCTATGGCTACACCTTC. This codes for CVSSERPQGFYGYTF.

The chain couples TRBV30 to TRBJ2-2, with D unclear. Germline V gives CDR1 GTSNPN, CDR2 SVGIG (reference sequence). This CDR3 comprises 17 residues. The V and J ends lost 5 bases and 4 bases respectively, with 23 bases between them. This CDR3 is CAWSPQLLSLGTGELFF. The CDR3 nucleotides are TGTGCCTGGTCACCCCAACTACTCTCCCTTGGCACCGGGGAGCTGTTTTTT.

The rearrangement joins TRBV7-3 to TRBJ2-1; TRBD2 matches at 7 bases. The ends lost 5 bases at V and 9 bases at J; junction bases unmatched: 16. The CDR3 runs 16 residues. Germline CDR1 is SGHTA and CDR2 is FQGTGA. CDR3 region: CASSPPGGGAESEQFF. The CDR3 DNA sequence: TGTGCCAGCAGCCCCCCGGGCGGGGGAGCTGAGAGTGAGCAGTTCTTC. The variable domain in full, with the rest retrieved from reference TRBV7-3 and TRBJ2-1, is GAGVSQTPSNKVTEKGKYVELRCDPISGHTALYWYRQSLGQGPEFLIYFQGTGAADDSGLPNDRFFAVRPEGSVSTLKIQRTERGDSAVYLCASSPPGGGAESEQFFGPGTRLTVL.

V is TRBV5-1 and J is TRBJ2-3; TRBD1 matches at 7 bases. V dropped 4 bases and J dropped 5; count of bases not matched to a gene: 4. This CDR3 has 13 residues. CDR1 is SGHRS and CDR2 is YFSETQ in the germline V gene. In DNA form, the CDR3 reads TGCGCCAGCAGCCAACAGGGGATAGATACGCAGTATTTT. Translation: CASSQQGIDTQYF.

The V gene is TRBV4-1, the J gene TRBJ1-3, with D possibly TRBD1 on 6 matching bases. The V gene's germline CDR1 is MGHRA and CDR2 YSYEKL. The CDR3 spans 16 residues. Trimming stripped 1 base from V and 0 bases from J, with 10 bases between. The DNA of the CDR3 is TGCGCCAGCAGCCAAGGTTTGGGGGCCTCTGGAAACACCATATATTTT. Residues: CASSQGLGASGNTIYF.

The chain combines TRBV7-9 with TRBJ1-2, with 8 bases matching TRBD1. The ends lost 5 bases at V and 4 bases at J; junction bases unmatched: 3. The CDR3 is made up of 13 amino acids. Germline CDR1 is SEHNR and CDR2 is FQNEAQ (reference sequence). CDR3 residues: CASSRDRRYGYTF. CDR3 bases: TGTGCCAGCAGCCGGGACAGGCGCTATGGCTACACCTTC.

The gene calls are TRBV5-1 and TRBJ2-3, with 7 bases fitting TRBD1. V lost 5 bases, J lost 3 bases, and 6 bases stayed unmatched. CDR1 is SGHRS and CDR2 is YFSETQ in the germline V gene. The CDR3 sequence is 14 residues long. The CDR3 region is CASRPGQATDTQYF. The CDR3, as DNA: TGCGCCAGCAGGCCCGGACAGGCGACAGATACGCAGTATTTT.

The chain uses TRBV7-6 and TRBJ2-5; 9 bases agree with TRBD2. The V segment lost 3 bases and the J segment 4 bases; nucleotides outside the gene matches: 9. From germline, CDR1 is SGHVS and CDR2 FNYEAQ. The CDR3 is 16 amino acids. The CDR3 DNA follows: TGTGCCAGCAGCTTCGGACTAGCGACCGCCCCAGAGACCCAGTACTTC. Residues: CASSFGLATAPETQYF.